One and the same sample provided the 5 T cell receptor beta chains below, sequenced in a study of T-cell memory formation after mild COVID-19. TCRdb ran MiXCR on the 5' RACE reads and lists one entry per CDR3 protein. There are roughly 80,000 distinct CDR3 sequences in the sample; around 25% occur only once, and 42% lies in the top ten. Specimen: PBMCs or a T cell subset sorted from them (not recorded which). Every receptor here comes from a man aged 18 to 30 who had mild COVID-19 (a few samples of this study predate the infection). Cell type and time point are not known.

A few counts support this clonotype. V is TRBV6-6 and J is TRBJ1-6; D is uncertain. V was cut by 0 bases and J by 8 bases, with 11 bases left in between. This CDR3 contains 15 residues. Germline CDR1 is MNHNY and CDR2 is SVGAGI (reference sequence). The CDR3 bases are TGTGCCAGCAGTTACTCGATTAGGGAGGATTCACCCCTCCACTTT. Protein product: CASSYSIREDSPLHF.

This clonotype was counted between two and nine times. The chain links TRBV6-5 to TRBJ2-7; 9 nucleotides agree with TRBD1. The CDR3 loop spans 14 amino acids. Germline V gives CDR1 MNHEY, CDR2 SVGAGI. The V segment lost 2 bases and the J segment 4 bases; nucleotides outside the gene matches: 3. CDR3 sequence reads: CASSYGTGKYEQYF. Written as DNA, the CDR3 is TGTGCCAGCAGTTACGGGACAGGGAAATACGAGCAGTACTTC.

This clonotype has a handful of counts. The rearrangement uses TRBV5-1 and TRBJ2-7; 8 bases agree with TRBD1. The CDR3 has 14 residues. In germline, CDR1 is SGHRS, CDR2 YFSETQ. J gave up 5 bases and V 5 bases, and 9 bases lay outside the gene matches. As DNA, the CDR3 is TGCGCCAGCAGTTATGGACAGGGCTACGACGAGCAGTACTTC. Its translation: CASSYGQGYDEQYF.

The V and J genes are TRBV7-9 and TRBJ1-1; D may be TRBD1 (5 bases). Germline V CDR1 and CDR2: SEHNR, FQNEAQ (reference sequence). Trimming cost V 1 base and J 4 bases, with 7 bases left between them. The CDR3 has 13 amino acids. The CDR3 DNA sequence: TGTGCCAGCAGCTTAGTAGGGGCCACTGAAGCTTTCTTT. It is translated as CASSLVGATEAFF.

This clonotype was counted a few times. The chain carries TRBV12-5 and TRBJ1-1; D ambiguous. The ends were cut back, 0 bases at V and 1 base at J, with 18 bases in the middle. The CDR3 is 18 amino acids. Germline loops: CDR1 LGHNT, CDR2 FRNRAP. In nucleotides, the CDR3 is TGTGCTAGTGGTTTGGTACTTTACCGGGCAGGACCGAACACTGAAGCTTTCTTT. Residues: CASGLVLYRAGPNTEAFF.